The rows below give T cell receptor beta chains drawn from one sample of a study of blood T cell repertoires in COVID-19. Using immunoSEQ multiplex PCR, the repertoire was profiled, and TCRdb retains in-frame clones only, with some absent. The table shows about 100,000 clones, with over 75% occurring only once. Sample: peripheral blood. The receptor source for this set is a woman younger than 45 with acute or convalescent COVID-19. Each CDR3 is given with its conserved first and last residue. The D gene is left open where the match is weak. Not all rows give a size; the values are once, few, many and, for expanded clones, a class.

>TRBJ1-1|TRBV27|.|TRBD1
TGTGCCAGCAGGGGACAGGGGGCAGTGGCTTTCTTT
CASRGQGAVAFF
>TRBJ1-1|TRBV5-4|.|.
TGTGCCAGCAGCCCTGCGGGGGGATACACTGAAGCTTTCTTT
CASSPAGGYTEAFF
>TRBJ1-6|TRBV29-1|.|TRBD1
TGCAGCGTCGCAGGGGGCTTTAATTCACCCCTCCACTTT
CSVAGGFNSPLHF
>TRBJ2-1|TRBV11-2|.|TRBD1
TGTGCCAGCAGCATCAGGGGGCTACGTGAGCAGTTCTTC
CASSIRGLREQFF
>TRBJ1-4|TRBV28|.|TRBD1
TGTGCCAGCAGTTCTGGGACAGGGGAAAAACTGTTTTTT
CASSSGTGEKLFF
>TRBJ1-4|TRBV30|.|TRBD1
TGTGCCTGGAGTTTGGGGACAGGGGTTAAACTGTTTTTT
CAWSLGTGVKLFF
>TRBJ1-2|TRBV7-6|.|.
TGTGCCAGCAGCTTAGAACATCGGCAGGTGGCTAACTATGGCTACACCTTC
CASSLEHRQVANYGYTF
>TRBJ1-2|TRBV25-1|.|.
TGTGCCAGCGGAGACAGGACACTCTATGGCTACACCTTC
CASGDRTLYGYTF
>TRBJ1-2|TRBV10-3|few|.
TGTGCCATCAGCGACGGATTTCCGACGGACAACCGTGCGGGCTACACCTTC
CAISDGFPTDNRAGYTF
>TRBJ2-2|TRBV10-1|.|.
TGCGCCAGCTCCCGGGGTGTGGCCGGGGAGCTGTTTTTT
CASSRGVAGELFF
>TRBJ1-6|TRBV6-5|once|.
TGTGCCAGCAGGCTAGATTCACCCCTCCACTTT
CASRLDSPLHF
>TRBJ2-1|TRBV2|.|.
TGTGCCAGCAGTGAACCTAGTAGCCAGTTCTTC
CASSEPSSQFF
>TRBJ1-6|TRBV5-6|.|.
TGTGCCAGCAGCCCCGTGACATCCCTTTTAGCCCTCCACTTT
CASSPVTSLLALHF
>TRBJ2-7|TRBV4-1|.|TRBD2
TGCGCCATTTCGCGGGGGTACGAGCAGTACTTC
CAISRGYEQYF
>TRBJ2-3|TRBV2|.|TRBD2
TGTGCCAGCAGTTCGGCGGGGGGAACAGATACGCAGTATTTT
CASSSAGGTDTQYF
>TRBJ2-7|TRBV5-5|.|TRBD2
TGTGCCAGCAGCTTGGGGCTAGCGGGGCGCTTCTACGAGCAGTACTTC
CASSLGLAGRFYEQYF
>TRBJ1-5|TRBV7-9|.|.
TGTGCCAGCAGCTCAGGGGTTCAGCCCCAGCATTTT
CASSSGVQPQHF
>TRBJ2-7|TRBV2|.|.
TGTGCCTTCTCCAACACCTACGAGCAGTACTTC
CAFSNTYEQYF
>TRBJ2-7|TRBV6-5|.|.
TGTGCCAGCACTAACCTGGGAGCCTACGAGCAGTACTTC
CASTNLGAYEQYF
>TRBJ1-6|TRBV5-4|.|TRBD1
TGTGCCAGCAGCCGTGGGGACAGGGAAAATTCACCCCTCCACTTT
CASSRGDRENSPLHF
>TRBJ2-1|TRBV2|.|.
TGTGCCAGCAAAAGGGCTGCAGGGGCGGGCGATGAGCAGTTCTTC
CASKRAAGAGDEQFF
>TRBJ1-6|TRBV28|.|.
TGTGCCAGCAACGACAGAGATAATTCACCCCTCCACTTT
CASNDRDNSPLHF
>TRBJ1-1|TRBV5-6|.|.
TGTGCCAGCAGCTTAGGAGACACTGAAGCTTTCTTT
CASSLGDTEAFF
>TRBJ2-3|TRBV6-4|once|TRBD2
TGTGCCAGCAGTGAAGCGGGGGGCACAGATACGCAGTATTTT
CASSEAGGTDTQYF
>TRBJ2-7|TRBV21-1|.|.
TGTGCCAGCAGCGCCCGGGACAGGGTAATCCACGAGCAGTACTTC
CASSARDRVIHEQYF
>TRBJ1-5|TRBV27|.|TRBD1
TGTGCCAGCAGTTTGGACAGGGCGAGCAATCAGCCCCAGCATTTT
CASSLDRASNQPQHF
>TRBJ1-1|TRBV6-5|.|.
TGTGCCAGCAAACCTATCTTAAGCGGGACTGAAGCTTTCTTT
CASKPILSGTEAFF
>TRBJ1-2|TRBV3-1/TRBV3-2|.|.
TGTGCCAGCAGCCAAGGGGGAGGAGACTATGGCTACACCTTC
CASSQGGGDYGYTF
>TRBJ2-2|TRBV19|.|.
TGTGCCAGTAGGGAGACAGGTGCGAACACCGGGGAGCTGTTTTTT
CASRETGANTGELFF
>TRBJ1-1|TRBV15|once|TRBD1
TGTGCCACCAGCAGAGGTCCAGGGGGCACTGAAGCTTTCTTT
CATSRGPGGTEAFF
>TRBJ1-2|TRBV7-9|.|.
TGTGCCAGCAGCTTTACAGGGAATTATGGCTACACCTTC
CASSFTGNYGYTF
>TRBJ2-1|TRBV7-9|.|TRBD1
TGTGCCAGCAGCCCTGGGAGGGACAGGGACAATGAGCAGTTCTTC
CASSPGRDRDNEQFF
>TRBJ1-5|TRBV30|.|TRBD1
TGTGCCTGGAGTGTTAAACAGGGGAACAATCAGCCCCAGCATTTT
CAWSVKQGNNQPQHF
>TRBJ2-7|TRBV4-1|.|.
TGCGCCAGCAGCCAAGTTACGGGGGGCACCTACGAGCAGTACTTC
CASSQVTGGTYEQYF
>TRBJ1-4|TRBV28|.|TRBD1
TGTGCCAGCAGTTTAAGCGGGACAGGGATACGAGAAAAACTGTTTTTT
CASSLSGTGIREKLFF
>TRBJ2-7|TRBV28|.|.
TGTGCCAGCAGTTTCTCAGGGGGACTGGACTACGAGCAGTACTTC
CASSFSGGLDYEQYF
>TRBJ2-7|TRBV6-5|.|TRBD1
TGTGCCAGCAGTTACTCCGACAGGGTCGAGCAGTACTTC
CASSYSDRVEQYF
>TRBJ1-4|TRBV18|.|TRBD1
TGTGCCAGCTCACCACGGAGGGGATACACGGGACAGGGGTATTATAGGTTTAATGAAAAACTGTTTTTT
CASSPRRGYTGQGYYRFNEKLFF
>TRBJ2-7|TRBV5-4|.|TRBD2
TGTGCCAGCAGTCCTGGCGGGGGGGCAGGGGAGCAGTACTTC
CASSPGGGAGEQYF
>TRBJ2-2|TRBV7-3|once|.
TGTGCCAGCAGCTTAGGTCAGGGTAACACCGGGGAGCTGTTTTTT
CASSLGQGNTGELFF
>TRBJ1-2|TRBV28|.|.
TGTGCCAGCAGTTTAATGCGGGATGGCTACACCTTC
CASSLMRDGYTF
>TRBJ1-4|TRBV2|.|TRBD1
TGTGCCAGCAGTGAAACACAGGGGGCACGCGAAAAACTGTTTTTT
CASSETQGAREKLFF